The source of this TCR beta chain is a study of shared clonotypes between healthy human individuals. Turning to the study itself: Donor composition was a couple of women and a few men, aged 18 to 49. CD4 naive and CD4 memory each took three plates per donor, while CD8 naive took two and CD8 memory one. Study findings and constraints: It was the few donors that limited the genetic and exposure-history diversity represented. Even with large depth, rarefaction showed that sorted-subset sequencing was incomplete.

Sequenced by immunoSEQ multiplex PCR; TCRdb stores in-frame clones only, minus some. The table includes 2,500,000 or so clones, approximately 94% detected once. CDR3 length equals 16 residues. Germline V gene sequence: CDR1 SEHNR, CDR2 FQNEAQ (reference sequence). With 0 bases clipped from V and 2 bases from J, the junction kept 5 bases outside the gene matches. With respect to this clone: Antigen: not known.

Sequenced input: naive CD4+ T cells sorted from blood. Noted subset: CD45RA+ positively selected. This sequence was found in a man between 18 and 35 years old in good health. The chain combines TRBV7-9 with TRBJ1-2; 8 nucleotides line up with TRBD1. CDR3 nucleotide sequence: TGTGCCAGCAGCTTAGCGGCGGCAGGGGGCAACTATGGCTACACCTTC. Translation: CASSLAAAGGNYGYTF.